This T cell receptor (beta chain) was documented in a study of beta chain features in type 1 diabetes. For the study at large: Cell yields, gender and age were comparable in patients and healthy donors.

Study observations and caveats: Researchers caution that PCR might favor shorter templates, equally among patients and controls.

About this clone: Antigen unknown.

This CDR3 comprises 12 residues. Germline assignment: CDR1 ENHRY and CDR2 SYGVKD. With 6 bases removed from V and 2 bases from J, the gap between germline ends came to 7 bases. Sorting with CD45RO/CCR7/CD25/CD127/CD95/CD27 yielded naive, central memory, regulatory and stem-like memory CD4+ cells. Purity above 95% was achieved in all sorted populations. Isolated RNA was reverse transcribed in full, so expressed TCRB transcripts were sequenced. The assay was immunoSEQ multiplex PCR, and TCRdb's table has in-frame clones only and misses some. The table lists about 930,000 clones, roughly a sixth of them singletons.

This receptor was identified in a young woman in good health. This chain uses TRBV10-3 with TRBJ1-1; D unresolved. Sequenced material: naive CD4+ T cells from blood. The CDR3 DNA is TGTGCCATCAGGGGATTCAACACTGAAGCTTTCTTT. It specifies CAIRGFNTEAFF.